This T cell receptor beta chain was found in a study of identical twins. Points from the study as a whole: Excess sharing by twins proved weaker in beta out-of-frame sequences.

Comment on this clonotype: Its antigen is undetermined.

TCRdb reprocessed the 5' RACE reads with MiXCR, giving one entry per CDR3 protein. The table shows 400,000 to 550,000 distinct CDR3 sequences, with 20% to 25% occurring only once. This same sample was also part of a study on T cells expressing NK-cell markers. That paper notes: Restriction of the sorted population to alpha-beta TCR T cells was achieved in several experiments with an anti-gamma-delta TCR antibody. A handful of donors likewise had their CD3+CD56-NKG2C+ fraction led by these clonotypes.

This clonotype originated in a woman between 18 and 29 years old in good health. The specimen sequenced was CD4+ T cells sorted from blood.

The CDR3: CASSARGSGTGELFF. In nucleotides, the CDR3 is TGTGCCAGCAGTGCTCGGGGGAGTGGAACCGGGGAGCTGTTTTTT. The rearrangement links TRBV2 to TRBJ2-2, with D tentatively TRBD2 (6 bases). In germline, CDR1 is SNHLY, CDR2 FYNNEI. Trimming pared 4 bases from V and 5 bases from J, leaving 14 bases between. The CDR3 has 15 amino acids. The full variable domain, its missing parts supplied by reference TRBV2 and TRBJ2-2, is EPEVTQTPSHQVTQMGQEVILRCVPISNHLYFYWYRQILGQKVEFLVSFYNNEISEKSEIFDDQFSVERPDGSNFTLKIRSTKLEDSAMYFCASSARGSGTGELFFGEGSRLTVL.